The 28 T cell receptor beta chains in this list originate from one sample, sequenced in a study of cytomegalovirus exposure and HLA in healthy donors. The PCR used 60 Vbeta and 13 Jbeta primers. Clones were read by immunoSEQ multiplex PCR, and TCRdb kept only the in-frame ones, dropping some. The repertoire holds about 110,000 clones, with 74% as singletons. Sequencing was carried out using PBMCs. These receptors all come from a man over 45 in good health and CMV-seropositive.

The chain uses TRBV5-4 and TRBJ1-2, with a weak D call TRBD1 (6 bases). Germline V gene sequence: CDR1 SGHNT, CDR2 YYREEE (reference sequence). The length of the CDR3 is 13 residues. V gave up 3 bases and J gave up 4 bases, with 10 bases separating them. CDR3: CASSSGGRYGYTF. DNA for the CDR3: TGTGCCAGCAGCTCCGGGGGGCGCTATGGCTACACCTTC.

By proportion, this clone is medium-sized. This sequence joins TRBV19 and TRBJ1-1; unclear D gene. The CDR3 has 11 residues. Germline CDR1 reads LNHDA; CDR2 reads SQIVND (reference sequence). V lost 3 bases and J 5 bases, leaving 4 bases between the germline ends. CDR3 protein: CASSILTEAFF. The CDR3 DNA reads TGTGCCAGTAGTATTTTAACTGAAGCTTTCTTT.

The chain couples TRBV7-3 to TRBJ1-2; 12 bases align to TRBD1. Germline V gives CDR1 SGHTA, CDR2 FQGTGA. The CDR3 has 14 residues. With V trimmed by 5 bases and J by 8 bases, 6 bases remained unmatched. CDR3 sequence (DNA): TGTGCCAGCAGCCCCGGGACAGGGGGCAGGGGCTACACCTTC. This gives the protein CASSPGTGGRGYTF. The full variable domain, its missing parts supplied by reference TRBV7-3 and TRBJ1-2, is GAGVSQTPSNKVTEKGKYVELRCDPISGHTALYWYRQSLGQGPEFLIYFQGTGAADDSGLPNDRFFAVRPEGSVSTLKIQRTERGDSAVYLCASSPGTGGRGYTFGSGTRLTVV.

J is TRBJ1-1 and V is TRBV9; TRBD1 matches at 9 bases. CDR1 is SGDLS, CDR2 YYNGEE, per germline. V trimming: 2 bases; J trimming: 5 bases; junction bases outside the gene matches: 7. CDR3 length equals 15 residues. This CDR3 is CASSVYSQGATEAFF. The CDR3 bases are TGTGCCAGCAGCGTCTATTCACAGGGGGCAACTGAAGCTTTCTTT.

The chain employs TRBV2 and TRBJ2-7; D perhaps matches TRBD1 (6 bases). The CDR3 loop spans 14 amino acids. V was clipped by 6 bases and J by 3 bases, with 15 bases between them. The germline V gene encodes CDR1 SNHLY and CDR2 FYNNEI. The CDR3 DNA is TGTGCCAGCAGGAAAGGACAGATTATCTACGAGCAGTACTTC. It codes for CASRKGQIIYEQYF.

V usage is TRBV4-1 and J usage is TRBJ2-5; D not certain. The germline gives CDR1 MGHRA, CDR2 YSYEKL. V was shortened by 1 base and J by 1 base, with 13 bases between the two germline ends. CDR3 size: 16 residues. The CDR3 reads CASSQAGTERQETQYF. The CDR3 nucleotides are TGCGCCAGCAGCCAAGCAGGCACAGAACGCCAAGAGACCCAGTACTTC.

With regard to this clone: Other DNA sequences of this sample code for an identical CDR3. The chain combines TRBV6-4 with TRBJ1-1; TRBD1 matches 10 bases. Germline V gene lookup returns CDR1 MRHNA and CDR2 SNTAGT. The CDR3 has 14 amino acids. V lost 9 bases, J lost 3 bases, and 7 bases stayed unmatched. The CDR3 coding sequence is TGTGCCAGGGGACAGGGGAGTTTGTACACTGAAGCTTTCTTT. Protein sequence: CARGQGSLYTEAFF.

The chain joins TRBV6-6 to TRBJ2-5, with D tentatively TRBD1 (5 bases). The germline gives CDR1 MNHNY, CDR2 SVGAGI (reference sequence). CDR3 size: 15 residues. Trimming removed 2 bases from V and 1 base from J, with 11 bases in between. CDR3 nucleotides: TGTGCCAGCAGTTACATAGGGGCTCTCCAAGAGACCCAGTACTTC. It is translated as CASSYIGALQETQYF.

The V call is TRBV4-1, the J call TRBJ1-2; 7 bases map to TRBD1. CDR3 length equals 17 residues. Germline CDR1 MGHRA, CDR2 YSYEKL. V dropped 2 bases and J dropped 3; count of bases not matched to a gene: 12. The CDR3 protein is CASSQPLGHRGDYGYTF. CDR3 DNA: TGCGCCAGCAGCCAACCACTCGGACACAGGGGCGACTATGGCTACACCTTC.

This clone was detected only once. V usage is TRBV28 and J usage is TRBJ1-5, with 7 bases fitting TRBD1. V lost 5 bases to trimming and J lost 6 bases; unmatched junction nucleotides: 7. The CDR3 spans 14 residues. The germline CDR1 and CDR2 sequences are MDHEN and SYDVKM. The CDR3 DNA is TGTGCCAGCAGTACGACAGGGTTGGGTCAGCCCCAGCATTTT. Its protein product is CASSTTGLGQPQHF.

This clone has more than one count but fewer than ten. The DNA for the CDR3 is TGTGCCTGGAGTGCCCCTCCCAGGGGGCCTGGAAACACCATATATTTT. Translation: CAWSAPPRGPGNTIYF. This sequence joins TRBV30 and TRBJ1-3, with TRBD1 matching 8 bases. The trim removed 1 base at V and 2 bases at J, leaving 7 bases unmatched. The CDR3 is 16 residues long. CDR1 GTSNPN and CDR2 SVGIG come from the germline V gene (reference sequence).

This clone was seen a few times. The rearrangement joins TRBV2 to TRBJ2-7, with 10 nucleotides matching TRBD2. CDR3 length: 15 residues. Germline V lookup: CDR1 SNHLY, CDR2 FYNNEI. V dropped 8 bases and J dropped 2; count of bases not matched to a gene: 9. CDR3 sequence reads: CASGASGGLAYEQYF. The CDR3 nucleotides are TGTGCCAGCGGAGCTAGCGGGGGCCTTGCCTACGAGCAGTACTTC.

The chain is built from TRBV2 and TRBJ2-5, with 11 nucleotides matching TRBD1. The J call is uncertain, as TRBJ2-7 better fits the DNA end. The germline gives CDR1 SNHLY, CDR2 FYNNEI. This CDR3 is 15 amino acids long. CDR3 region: CASSDGQGAIYEQYF. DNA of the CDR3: TGTGCCAGCAGTGATGGACAGGGGGCCATCTACGAGCAGTACTTC.

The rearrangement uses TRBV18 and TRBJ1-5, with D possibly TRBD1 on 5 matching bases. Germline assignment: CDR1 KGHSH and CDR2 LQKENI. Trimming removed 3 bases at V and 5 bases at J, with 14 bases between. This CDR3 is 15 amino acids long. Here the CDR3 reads CASSPNGGSDQPQHF. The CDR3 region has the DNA TGTGCCAGCTCACCGAATGGGGGGTCCGATCAGCCCCAGCATTTT. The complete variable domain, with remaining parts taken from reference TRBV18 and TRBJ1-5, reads NAGVMQNPRHLVRRRGQEARLRCSPMKGHSHVYWYRQLPEEGLKFMVYLQKENIIDESGMPKERFSAEFPKEGPSILRIQQVVRGDSAAYFCASSPNGGSDQPQHFGDGTRLSIL.

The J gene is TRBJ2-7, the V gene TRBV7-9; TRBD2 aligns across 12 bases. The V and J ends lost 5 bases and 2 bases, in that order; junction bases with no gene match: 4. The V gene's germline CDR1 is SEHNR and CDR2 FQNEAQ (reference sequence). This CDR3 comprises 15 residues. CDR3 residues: CASSAGLAGTYEQYF. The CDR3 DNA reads TGTGCCAGCAGCGCCGGACTAGCGGGAACCTACGAGCAGTACTTC.

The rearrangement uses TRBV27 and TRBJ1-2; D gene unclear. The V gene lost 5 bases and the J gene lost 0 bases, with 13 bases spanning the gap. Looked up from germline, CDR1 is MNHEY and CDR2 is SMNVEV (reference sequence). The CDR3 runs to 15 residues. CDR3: CASSPPGMSNYGYTF. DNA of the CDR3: TGTGCCAGCAGTCCCCCCGGGATGTCTAACTATGGCTACACCTTC.

The CDR3 bases are TGTGCCAGCAGCGGGGGGGGACAAGAGACCCAGTACTTC. It codes for CASSGGGQETQYF. The chain carries TRBV5-6 and TRBJ2-5; 7 bases line up with TRBD2. V was pared by 4 bases and J by 2 bases, with 2 bases of the junction left unmatched. The CDR3 is 13 amino acids. Germline V CDR1 and CDR2: SGHDT, YYEEEE.

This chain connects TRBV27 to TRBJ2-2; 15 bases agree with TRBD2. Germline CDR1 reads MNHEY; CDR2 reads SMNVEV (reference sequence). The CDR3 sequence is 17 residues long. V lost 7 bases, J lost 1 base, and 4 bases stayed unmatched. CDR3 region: CASTGTSGRKNTGELFF. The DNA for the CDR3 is TGTGCCAGCACCGGGACTAGCGGGAGGAAGAACACCGGGGAGCTGTTTTTT.

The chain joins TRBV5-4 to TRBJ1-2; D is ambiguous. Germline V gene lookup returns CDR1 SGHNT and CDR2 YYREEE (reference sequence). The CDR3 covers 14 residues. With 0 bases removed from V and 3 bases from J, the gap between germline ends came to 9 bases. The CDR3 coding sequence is TGTGCCAGCAGCTTGGTGGGCGTGGACTATGGCTACACCTTC. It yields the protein CASSLVGVDYGYTF.

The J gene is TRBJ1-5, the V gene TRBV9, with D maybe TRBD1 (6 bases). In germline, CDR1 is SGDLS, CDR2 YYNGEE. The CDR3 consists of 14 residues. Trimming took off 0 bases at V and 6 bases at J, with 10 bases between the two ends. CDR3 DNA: TGTGCCAGCAGCGTAGGAGGGGGAAGTCAGCCCCAGCATTTT. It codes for CASSVGGGSQPQHF.

CDR3 coding DNA: TGTGCCAGCAGCTTAGGGGCAGGGGCGGACTATAATTCACCCCTCCACTTT. Its translation: CASSLGAGADYNSPLHF. The V call is TRBV7-9, the J call TRBJ1-6; a weak D match, TRBD1 (6 bases). V was pared by 1 base and J by 3 bases, with 13 bases between. CDR3 length equals 17 residues. Germline V CDR1 and CDR2: SEHNR, FQNEAQ (reference sequence).

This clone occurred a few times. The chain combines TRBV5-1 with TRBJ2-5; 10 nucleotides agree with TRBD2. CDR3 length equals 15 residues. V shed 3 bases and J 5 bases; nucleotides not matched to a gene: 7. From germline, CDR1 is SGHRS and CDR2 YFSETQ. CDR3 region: CASSWGPSGGETQYF. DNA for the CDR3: TGCGCCAGCAGCTGGGGGCCTAGCGGGGGTGAGACCCAGTACTTC. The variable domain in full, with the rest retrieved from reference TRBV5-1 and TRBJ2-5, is KAGVTQTPRYLIKTRGQQVTLSCSPISGHRSVSWYQQTPGQGLQFLFEYFSETQRNKGNFPGRFSGRQFSNSRSEMNVSTLELGDSALYLCASSWGPSGGETQYFGPGTRLLVL.

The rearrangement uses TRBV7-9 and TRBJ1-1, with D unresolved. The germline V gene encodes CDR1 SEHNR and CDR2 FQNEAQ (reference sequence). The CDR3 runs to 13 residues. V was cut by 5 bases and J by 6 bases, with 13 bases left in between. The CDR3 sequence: CASSPTRWAEAFF. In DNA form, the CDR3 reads TGTGCCAGCAGCCCCACGCGGTGGGCTGAAGCTTTCTTT.

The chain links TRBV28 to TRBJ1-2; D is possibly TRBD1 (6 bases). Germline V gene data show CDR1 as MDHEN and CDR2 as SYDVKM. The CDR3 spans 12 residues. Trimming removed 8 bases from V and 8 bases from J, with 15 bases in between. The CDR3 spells CASGLQGKGYTF. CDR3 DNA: TGTGCCAGCGGCTTACAGGGAAAGGGCTACACCTTC.

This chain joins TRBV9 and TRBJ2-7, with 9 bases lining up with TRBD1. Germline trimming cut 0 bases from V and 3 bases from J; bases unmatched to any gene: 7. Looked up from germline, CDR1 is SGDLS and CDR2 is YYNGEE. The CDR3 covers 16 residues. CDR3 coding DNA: TGTGCCAGCAGCGTAGGGGGGACAGGGACGTTCTACGAGCAGTACTTC. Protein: CASSVGGTGTFYEQYF.

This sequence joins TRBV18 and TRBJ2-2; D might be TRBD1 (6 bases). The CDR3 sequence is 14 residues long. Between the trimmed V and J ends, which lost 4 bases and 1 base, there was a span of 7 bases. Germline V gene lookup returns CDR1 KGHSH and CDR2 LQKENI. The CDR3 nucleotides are TGTGCCAGCTCACTGGGACAGAACACCGGGGAGCTGTTTTTT. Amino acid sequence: CASSLGQNTGELFF.

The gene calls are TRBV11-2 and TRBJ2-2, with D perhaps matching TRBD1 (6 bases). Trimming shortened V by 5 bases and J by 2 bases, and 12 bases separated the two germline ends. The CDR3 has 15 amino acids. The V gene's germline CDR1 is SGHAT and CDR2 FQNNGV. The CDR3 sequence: CASSPDRINTGELFF. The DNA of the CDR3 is TGTGCCAGCAGCCCCGACAGGATCAACACCGGGGAGCTGTTTTTT.

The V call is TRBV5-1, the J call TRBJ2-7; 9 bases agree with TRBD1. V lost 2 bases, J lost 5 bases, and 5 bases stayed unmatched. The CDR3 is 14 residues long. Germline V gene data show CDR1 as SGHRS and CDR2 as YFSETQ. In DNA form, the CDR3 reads TGCGCCAGCAGCTTAAAGGACAGGGGCCACGAGCAGTACTTC. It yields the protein CASSLKDRGHEQYF.